This TCR beta chain was documented in a study of OX40 agonist ivuxolimab in advanced cancers. Study-wide background: Three patients had partial responses: one hepatocellular carcinoma, two cutaneous melanoma. The study, taken as a whole, reports: With doses of 0.1 to 3.0 mg/kg, CD4+ and CD8+ blood T cells had undergone clonal expansion by week 6.

Produced via immunoSEQ multiplex PCR; TCRdb's table is partial and in-frame only. The repertoire holds some 64,000 clones, with 84% as singletons. The table lists this clone with a few counts. Its antigen is undetermined. Sequences were derived from CD4+ or CD8+ T cells sorted from blood, sampled in a trial of the OX40 agonist ivuxolimab. The receptor's source is an adult with an advanced solid tumor such as melanoma, head and neck, liver or kidney cancer.

Here the CDR3 DNA reads TGCGCCAGCAGCCCCGGCTTGGGTGGCTACACCTTC. Its translation is CASSPGLGGYTF. V is TRBV5-1 and J is TRBJ1-2; no firm D call. The CDR3 sequence is 12 residues long. Germline V lookup: CDR1 SGHRS, CDR2 YFSETQ. V shed 4 bases and J shed 7 bases, with 11 bases lying between them.